These 15 T cell receptor beta chains originate from one sample sequenced in a study of a mutant IDH1 vaccine in newly diagnosed glioma. Regarding time point: week 11, during vaccination. What each vaccine dose contained was 300 ug of mutant IDH1 20-mer peptide, accompanied by topical imiquimod. Method: immunoSEQ multiplex PCR; TCRdb's copy keeps in-frame clones and lacks some. The data contain fewer than 150,000 clones, 85% to 90% of them singletons. Their specific antigens are unknown. The specimen was PBMCs, collected from a glioma patient whose treatment included an IDH1 peptide vaccine. The source is a woman in her 50s with glioma.

The gene calls are TRBV6-6 and TRBJ2-7; 7 bases are shared with TRBD2. The CDR3 has 12 residues. CDR1 is MNHNY, CDR2 SVGAGI, per germline (reference sequence). Losses at the gene ends were 6 bases for V and 7 bases for J; bases not matched to a gene: 6. CDR3 sequence: CASRSLAREQYF. The CDR3 DNA is TGTGCCAGCAGATCACTAGCGCGGGAGCAGTACTTC.

The chain carries TRBV30 and TRBJ2-2; D is unresolved. The V end lost 3 bases, the J end lost 2 bases, and 7 bases lay between the germline ends. Germline CDR1 and CDR2: GTSNPN and SVGIG (reference sequence). The CDR3 runs 13 residues. CDR3 coding DNA: TGTGCCTGGAGGGGCACCAACACCGGGGAGCTGTTTTTT. Protein product: CAWRGTNTGELFF.

The chain employs TRBV10-3 and TRBJ1-1, with 11 bases matching TRBD1. V shed 1 base and J 1 base; nucleotides not matched to a gene: 5. CDR1 ENHRY and CDR2 SYGVKD come from the germline V gene. This CDR3 is 17 amino acids long. The CDR3 sequence is CAISEWDRGIGNTEAFF. The CDR3 nucleotides are TGTGCCATCAGTGAGTGGGACAGGGGGATAGGGAACACTGAAGCTTTCTTT.

This clone occurred once. This sequence joins TRBV11-2 and TRBJ2-1; 16 bases agree with TRBD2. Germline V lookup: CDR1 SGHAT, CDR2 FQNNGV. V trimming: 4 bases; J trimming: 9 bases; junction bases outside the gene matches: 3. This CDR3 has 15 amino acids. CDR3: CASSSGLAGGSEQFF. The CDR3 DNA is TGTGCCAGCAGCTCGGGACTAGCGGGAGGGTCTGAGCAGTTCTTC.

The rearrangement uses TRBV5-4 and TRBJ2-3; D is ambiguous. V lost 4 bases and J lost 0, with 15 bases in between. CDR3 length: 16 amino acids. Germline V lookup: CDR1 SGHNT, CDR2 YYREEE (reference sequence). CDR3 coding DNA: TGTGCCAGCAGCCTCGACCCGGCAAGGAGCACAGATACGCAGTATTTT. This translates into CASSLDPARSTDTQYF. Based on the CDR3 plus reference TRBV5-4 and TRBJ2-3, the full variable domain is ETGVTQSPTHLIKTRGQQVTLRCSSQSGHNTVSWYQQALGQGPQFIFQYYREEENGRGNFPPRFSGLQFPNYSSELNVNALELDDSALYLCASSLDPARSTDTQYFGPGTRLTVL.

The V and J genes are TRBV9 and TRBJ1-1, with TRBD1 matching 8 bases. CDR3 length: 15 amino acids. Trimming at V came to 4 bases and at J to 3 bases, leaving 8 bases not matched to a gene. The germline CDR1 and CDR2 sequences are SGDLS and YYNGEE. For the CDR3, the DNA is TGTGCCAGCAGCACTCGGACAGGGAGGGACACTGAAGCTTTCTTT. Translation: CASSTRTGRDTEAFF. Filled out from reference TRBV9 and TRBJ1-1, the complete variable domain reads DSGVTQTPKHLITATGQRVTLRCSPRSGDLSVYWYQQSLDQGLQFLIQYYNGEERAKGNILERFSAQQFPDLHSELNLSSLELGDSALYFCASSTRTGRDTEAFFGQGTRLTVV.

This chain joins TRBV18 and TRBJ2-1, with TRBD2 matching over 10 bases. Losses at the gene ends were 5 bases for V and 9 bases for J; bases not matched to a gene: 10. This CDR3 is built from 15 residues. Looked up from germline, CDR1 is KGHSH and CDR2 is LQKENI. The CDR3 here is CASSTKGTSAVEQFF. The CDR3 DNA reads TGTGCCAGCTCAACAAAGGGGACTAGCGCGGTTGAGCAGTTCTTC.

The V and J genes are TRBV7-3 and TRBJ2-1; 7 positions match TRBD1. Germline loops: CDR1 SGHTA, CDR2 FQGTGA. This CDR3 region has 14 residues. V shed 5 bases, J shed 4 bases, and the junction held 5 bases outside the gene matches. The CDR3 spells CASSPGQSYNEQFF. The CDR3, as DNA: TGTGCCAGCAGCCCGGGACAGTCATACAATGAGCAGTTCTTC.

The chain recombines TRBV27 with TRBJ2-4; the D is unclear. This CDR3 spans 14 amino acids. Germline CDR1 MNHEY, CDR2 SMNVEV (reference sequence). Trimming removed 3 bases at V and 0 bases at J, with 6 bases between. The CDR3 loop reads CASSFSVAKNIQYF. CDR3 nucleotide sequence: TGTGCCAGCAGTTTCAGCGTAGCCAAAAACATTCAGTACTTC.

Points on this clone: The same CDR3 arises from other DNA sequences in this sample as well. This chain uses TRBV2 with TRBJ2-5, with 8 bases aligning to TRBD1. CDR1 is SNHLY and CDR2 is FYNNEI in the germline V gene. This CDR3 has 14 amino acids. The V gene end was trimmed by 6 bases and the J gene end by 3 bases; junction bases not matched to a gene: 6. The CDR3 sequence is CASRTGTGEETQYF. CDR3 coding DNA: TGTGCCAGCAGGACCGGGACAGGTGAAGAGACCCAGTACTTC.

V gene TRBV11-2 combines with J gene TRBJ1-1, with a tentative D call TRBD1 (6 bases). Germline values: CDR1 SGHAT, CDR2 FQNNGV. Trimming removed 5 bases at V and 5 bases at J, with 12 bases between. The CDR3 contains 13 residues. CDR3 residues: CASSVQGGTEAFF. For the CDR3, the DNA is TGTGCCAGCAGCGTACAGGGTGGAACTGAAGCTTTCTTT.

The chain has TRBV9 and TRBJ1-1; a possible D gene is TRBD1 (6 bases). The CDR3 extends over 15 amino acids. Germline lookup yields CDR1 SGDLS and CDR2 YYNGEE. Trimming removed 0 bases from V and 0 bases from J, with 9 bases in between. Written as DNA, the CDR3 is TGTGCCAGCAGCGTAGATGGGACACTGAACACTGAAGCTTTCTTT. This encodes CASSVDGTLNTEAFF.

This rearrangement joins TRBV30 to TRBJ2-1, with D tentatively TRBD1 (5 bases). Germline lookup yields CDR1 GTSNPN and CDR2 SVGIG (reference sequence). The germline V and J ends were trimmed by 4 bases and 10 bases, with 20 bases remaining between them. CDR3 length equals 14 residues. The CDR3 DNA reads as TGTGCCTGGACCCGTACTGGAGCGTGGGGCGAGCAGTTCTTC. This codes for CAWTRTGAWGEQFF.

J is TRBJ2-4 and V is TRBV7-3; D is unclear. The CDR3 is 14 amino acids. CDR1 and CDR2 from the germline V gene are SGHTA and FQGTGA. Trimming took 1 base from V and 8 from J, leaving 12 bases between them. In nucleotides, the CDR3 is TGTGCCAGCAGCTTAAACCCAGAAGCAGACATTCAGTACTTC. It codes for CASSLNPEADIQYF. The variable domain in full, completed from reference TRBV7-3 and TRBJ2-4, reads GAGVSQTPSNKVTEKGKYVELRCDPISGHTALYWYRQSLGQGPEFLIYFQGTGAADDSGLPNDRFFAVRPEGSVSTLKIQRTERGDSAVYLCASSLNPEADIQYFGAGTRLSVL.

The CDR3 DNA follows: TGTGCCAGCAGTTTAATGGGTCGGAACACTGAAGCTTTCTTT. Protein: CASSLMGRNTEAFF. V usage is TRBV27 and J usage is TRBJ1-1; no definite D call. Germline lookup yields CDR1 MNHEY and CDR2 SMNVEV (reference sequence). The V gene lost 2 bases and the J gene lost 1 base, with 8 bases spanning the gap. The CDR3 covers 14 residues.